The 26 T cell receptor beta chains given below trace back to one sample, sequenced in a study of shared clonotypes between healthy human individuals. Profiling relied on immunoSEQ multiplex PCR, and the TCRdb table lists in-frame clones only, not all of them. The sample shows some 2,500,000 clones, about nine tenths of them seen only once. Sequenced sample: naive CD4+ T cells from PBMCs. As for subset: CD45RA+ positively selected. Receptors originate from a man younger than 35 in good health. Some clones in this sample may be carry-over from other donors' samples.

CDR3: CASSTGGSGNTIYF. As DNA, the CDR3 is TGTGCCAGCAGCACAGGGGGTTCGGGAAACACCATATATTTT. J is TRBJ1-3 and V is TRBV7-9, with 8 bases identical to TRBD1. The J segment lost 4 bases and the V segment lost 5 bases, leaving 4 bases of the junction unmatched. The CDR3 contains 14 residues. Looked up from germline, CDR1 is SEHNR and CDR2 is FQNEAQ (reference sequence).

As to this clone: Other DNA sequences in the same sample also yield this CDR3. The V call is TRBV14, the J call TRBJ2-3; D uncertain. Between the trimmed V and J ends, which lost 6 bases and 2 bases, there was a span of 9 bases. Germline V gene lookup returns CDR1 SGHDN and CDR2 FVKESK. The CDR3 runs 13 residues. CDR3 loop: CASSHPHTDTQYF. The CDR3 DNA reads TGTGCCAGCAGTCACCCCCACACAGATACGCAGTATTTT. The variable domain in full, with the rest retrieved from reference TRBV14 and TRBJ2-3, is EAGVTQFPSHSVIEKGQTVTLRCDPISGHDNLYWYRRVMGKEIKFLLHFVKESKQDESGMPNNRFLAERTGGTYSTLKVQPAELEDSGVYFCASSHPHTDTQYFGPGTRLTVL.

The chain links TRBV19 to TRBJ2-5; D gene unclear. This CDR3 is 14 amino acids long. Germline values: CDR1 LNHDA, CDR2 SQIVND (reference sequence). The V and J ends lost 3 bases and 7 bases respectively, with 15 bases between them. The CDR3 region has the DNA TGTGCCAGTAGTATGGCTGTCTTAGTAGGGACCCAGTACTTC. Amino acids: CASSMAVLVGTQYF.

The chain recombines TRBV28 with TRBJ2-1, with TRBD2 identical over 11 bases. The CDR3 contains 16 residues. V gave up 4 bases and J gave up 4 bases; unmatched junction bases: 6. Germline V gene lookup returns CDR1 MDHEN and CDR2 SYDVKM. CDR3 in DNA: TGTGCCAGCAGTTCTCACGGGACTAGCGGTTACAATGAGCAGTTCTTC. Translated, it gives CASSSHGTSGYNEQFF.

The chain employs TRBV7-9 and TRBJ2-1; 11 nucleotides line up with TRBD2. V lost 6 bases to trimming and J lost 5 bases; unmatched junction nucleotides: 9. Germline assignment: CDR1 SEHNR and CDR2 FQNEAQ (reference sequence). The CDR3 length is 16 residues. In nucleotides, the CDR3 is TGTGCCAGCAGTCCTAGGGGACTAGCGGATAACAATGAGCAGTTCTTC. Its protein product is CASSPRGLADNNEQFF.

The chain joins TRBV4-2 to TRBJ2-3; D is undetermined. CDR1 and CDR2 (germline): LGHNA, YNFKEQ. The CDR3 consists of 13 residues. The ends were cut back, 4 bases at V and 0 bases at J, with 5 bases in the middle. CDR3 in amino acids: CASSPDSTDTQYF. CDR3 coding DNA: TGTGCCAGCAGCCCTGATAGCACAGATACGCAGTATTTT.

The chain employs TRBV7-8 and TRBJ1-5; D perhaps matches TRBD1 (5 bases). Germline loops: CDR1 SGHVS, CDR2 FQNEAQ. This CDR3 comprises 15 residues. Between the trimmed V and J ends, which lost 1 base and 5 bases, there was a span of 12 bases. CDR3 in DNA: TGTGCCAGCAGCTTAGATGATCAGGGTCATCAGCCCCAGCATTTT. Its translation is CASSLDDQGHQPQHF.

The DNA of the CDR3 is TGCGCCAGCAGGCCCCAGGGAAAAAATTCCTACAATGAGCAGTTCTTC. Translated, it gives CASRPQGKNSYNEQFF. V usage is TRBV4-1 and J usage is TRBJ2-1, with D perhaps TRBD1 (5 bases). Deletions cut 6 bases from V and 1 base from J, with 16 bases between. This CDR3 is 16 amino acids long. CDR1 MGHRA and CDR2 YSYEKL come from the germline V gene.

V gene TRBV28 combines with J gene TRBJ2-5; 9 positions match TRBD2. This CDR3 has 14 amino acids. The germline CDR1 and CDR2 sequences are MDHEN and SYDVKM. With 2 bases clipped from V and 7 bases from J, the junction kept 5 bases outside the gene matches. DNA for the CDR3: TGTGCCAGCAGTTTAGCGGGAGGGTTTGTGACCCAGTACTTC. This codes for CASSLAGGFVTQYF. Drawing the rest from reference TRBV28 and TRBJ2-5, the complete variable domain is DVKVTQSSRYLVKRTGEKVFLECVQDMDHENMFWYRQDPGLGLRLIYFSYDVKMKEKGDIPEGYSVSREKKERFSLILESASTNQTSMYLCASSLAGGFVTQYFGPGTRLLVL.

This clone was seen only once. This chain connects TRBV5-3 to TRBJ2-2, with D tentatively TRBD1 (5 bases). TRBV5-3 is noted as an ORF with a role that remains uncertain. Trimming left V 4 bases short and J 1 base short, with 11 bases between. This CDR3 contains 15 residues. As DNA, the CDR3 is TGTGCCAGAAGCATGGGGCGGAAGAACACCGGGGAGCTGTTTTTT. This gives the protein CARSMGRKNTGELFF.

J is TRBJ1-5 and V is TRBV28; no reliable D call. Germline CDR1 and CDR2: MDHEN and SYDVKM. Trimming took off 5 bases at V and 4 bases at J, with 12 bases between the two ends. The CDR3 loop spans 14 amino acids. As DNA, the CDR3 is TGTGCCAGCAGTCCGAGGACTCCGAATCAGCCCCAGCATTTT. Translation gives CASSPRTPNQPQHF.

The gene calls are TRBV4-2 and TRBJ1-6; TRBD1 agrees at 8 bases. Germline CDR1 reads LGHNA; CDR2 reads YNFKEQ. CDR3 size: 18 residues. Trimming cost V 0 bases and J 10 bases; bases outside gene matches: 14. CDR3 region: CASSQDPGGGQVGSPLHF. The DNA for the CDR3 is TGTGCCAGCAGCCAAGATCCAGGGGGGGGACAGGTCGGCTCACCCCTCCACTTT.

The rearrangement uses TRBV7-2 and TRBJ1-1; D ambiguous. CDR3 size: 16 residues. From germline, CDR1 is SGHTA and CDR2 FQGNSA. The V end lost 5 bases, the J end lost 4 bases, and 20 bases lay between the germline ends. The CDR3 DNA follows: TGTGCCAGCAGCCTAACCGGCAGGCGACGGGGCACTGAAGCTTTCTTT. It yields the protein CASSLTGRRRGTEAFF.

J is TRBJ2-2 and V is TRBV14; TRBD1 aligns across 7 bases. CDR1 SGHDN and CDR2 FVKESK come from the germline V gene. The V and J ends lost 2 bases and 5 bases, in that order; junction bases with no gene match: 17. The CDR3 is 19 amino acids. The CDR3 DNA reads TGTGCCAGCAGCCAAAGGCGTACAAATCCCGGGACAGTAACCGGGGAGCTGTTTTTT. Its protein is CASSQRRTNPGTVTGELFF.

The chain has TRBV9 and TRBJ2-3, with 9 bases aligning to TRBD1. In germline, CDR1 is SGDLS, CDR2 YYNGEE. The CDR3 length is 15 residues. V lost 3 bases, J lost 2 bases, and 4 bases stayed unmatched. CDR3 loop: CASSGQGGTTDTQYF. The CDR3 DNA follows: TGTGCCAGCAGCGGACAGGGGGGGACCACAGATACGCAGTATTTT.

The genes are TRBV6-1 and TRBJ1-3; 9 bases line up with TRBD1. CDR1 is MNHNS and CDR2 is SASEGT in the germline V gene. This CDR3 is built from 14 residues. The V and J ends lost 4 bases and 2 bases, in that order; junction bases with no gene match: 0. CDR3 protein: CASSGQGAGNTIYF. CDR3 in DNA: TGTGCCAGCAGTGGACAGGGGGCTGGAAACACCATATATTTT.

The genes are TRBV28 and TRBJ2-2; the D gene is possibly TRBD1 (5 bases). This CDR3 has 15 residues. The germline CDR1 and CDR2 sequences are MDHEN and SYDVKM. The V end lost 7 bases, the J end lost 5 bases, and 17 bases lay between the germline ends. CDR3 sequence reads: CASTLEGAETGELFF. The CDR3, as DNA: TGTGCCAGCACCTTAGAAGGGGCGGAAACCGGGGAGCTGTTTTTT.

V is TRBV19 and J is TRBJ2-7; D call uncertain. Per germline, CDR1 LNHDA and CDR2 SQIVND (reference sequence). The CDR3 is made up of 15 amino acids. Trimming cost V 4 bases and J 0 bases, with 13 bases left between them. For the CDR3, the DNA is TGTGCCAGTAGTACCGCGAGTCGAAGCTCCTACGAGCAGTACTTC. Protein sequence: CASSTASRSSYEQYF.

This clone was detected only once. This chain links TRBV9 with TRBJ2-7; either TRBD1 or TRBD2 may fit D (5 bases each). The CDR3 runs 15 residues. Germline V gives CDR1 SGDLS, CDR2 YYNGEE. With 0 bases removed from V and 2 bases from J, the gap between germline ends came to 12 bases. The CDR3 protein is CASSVAPRDPYEQYF. CDR3 nucleotide sequence: TGTGCCAGCAGCGTAGCTCCCCGGGACCCCTACGAGCAGTACTTC.

A note on this clone: The junction differs from germline at one of its ends, possibly a read error. The chain combines TRBV18 with TRBJ1-2, with 7 bases lining up with TRBD1. Germline CDR1 is KGHSH and CDR2 is LQKENI. The CDR3 covers 12 residues. The CDR3 DNA reads as TGTGCCAGCTCCCCACAGGGGAGCGGCTACACCTTC. Translation: CASSPQGSGYTF. The variable domain in full, completed from reference TRBV18 and TRBJ1-2, reads NAGVMQNPRHLVRRRGQEARLRCSPMKGHSHVYWYRQLPEEGLKFMVYLQKENIIDESGMPKERFSAEFPKEGPSILRIQQVVRGDSAAYFCASSPQGSGYTFGSGTRLTVV.

The chain uses TRBV6-1 and TRBJ2-2; 7 nucleotides align to TRBD1. Germline CDR1 reads MNHNS; CDR2 reads SASEGT. The CDR3 extends over 14 amino acids. Germline trimming cut 6 bases from V and 6 bases from J; bases unmatched to any gene: 7. CDR3 coding DNA: TGTGCCAGCAGCCCTGACAGGGTCGCCGGGGAGCTGTTTTTT. It codes for CASSPDRVAGELFF.

The rearrangement uses TRBV15 and TRBJ2-5; 8 bases map to TRBD1. The CDR3 totals 15 residues. The J segment lost 2 bases and the V segment lost 4 bases, leaving 6 bases of the junction unmatched. Germline V gene data show CDR1 as LNHNV and CDR2 as YYDKDF (reference sequence). This CDR3 reads CATSNDRGRQETQYF. The DNA for the CDR3 is TGTGCCACCAGCAACGACAGGGGACGACAAGAGACCCAGTACTTC.

The V call is TRBV27, the J call TRBJ2-3; a weak D match, TRBD1 (5 bases). The germline CDR1 and CDR2 sequences are MNHEY and SMNVEV (reference sequence). The CDR3 totals 18 residues. V lost 7 bases and J 1 base, leaving 24 bases between the germline ends. CDR3 DNA sequence: TGTGCCAGCACGATATGGGGCTCTGGGCCTATGGGCACAGATACGCAGTATTTT. It translates to CASTIWGSGPMGTDTQYF.

This clone has only one observation. The rearrangement joins TRBV2 to TRBJ2-1; D tentatively fits TRBD1 or TRBD2 (6 bases each). In germline, CDR1 is SNHLY, CDR2 FYNNEI. V was trimmed by 6 bases and J by 13 bases, leaving 16 bases between them. The CDR3 spans 12 residues. DNA of the CDR3: TGTGCCAGCAGCCCAGAGGGGGGTCCTCAGTTCTTC. This translates into CASSPEGGPQFF. The full variable domain, its missing parts supplied by reference TRBV2 and TRBJ2-1, is EPEVTQTPSHQVTQMGQEVILRCVPISNHLYFYWYRQILGQKVEFLVSFYNNEISEKSEIFDDQFSVERPDGSNFTLKIRSTKLEDSAMYFCASSPEGGPQFFGPGTRLTVL.

This chain links TRBV2 with TRBJ2-7; D possibly corresponds to TRBD2 (5 bases). Trimming took off 6 bases at V and 2 bases at J, with 14 bases between the two ends. CDR1 is SNHLY and CDR2 is FYNNEI in the germline V gene. This CDR3 is 14 amino acids long. The CDR3 nucleotides read TGTGCCAGCAGCCAGCGGTTAACGACCTACGAGCAGTACTTC. Protein: CASSQRLTTYEQYF.

The chain couples TRBV5-1 to TRBJ2-3; TRBD2 matches at 10 bases. Trimming took 5 bases from V and 4 from J; bases not matched to a gene: 7. The germline gives CDR1 SGHRS, CDR2 YFSETQ. CDR3 size: 15 residues. The CDR3 region is CASRPLAGASDTQYF. The DNA of the CDR3 is TGCGCCAGCAGACCTCTAGCGGGAGCTTCAGATACGCAGTATTTT.